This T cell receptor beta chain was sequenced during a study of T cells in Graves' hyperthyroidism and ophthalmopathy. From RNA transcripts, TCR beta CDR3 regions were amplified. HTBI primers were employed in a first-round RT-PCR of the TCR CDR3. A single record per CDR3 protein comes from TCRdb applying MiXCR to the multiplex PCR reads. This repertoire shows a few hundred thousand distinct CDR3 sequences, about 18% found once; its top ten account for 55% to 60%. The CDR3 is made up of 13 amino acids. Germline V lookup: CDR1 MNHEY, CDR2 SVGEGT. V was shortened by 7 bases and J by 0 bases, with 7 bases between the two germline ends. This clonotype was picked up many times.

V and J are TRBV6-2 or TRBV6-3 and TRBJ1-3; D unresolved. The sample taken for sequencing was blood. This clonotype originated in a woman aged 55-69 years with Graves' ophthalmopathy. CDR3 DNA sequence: TGTGCCAGCAAGAAGGGCTCTGGAAACACCATATATTTT. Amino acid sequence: CASKKGSGNTIYF.